Following are 10 T cell receptor beta chains from one sample sequenced in a study of blood T cell repertoires in COVID-19. The protocol was immunoSEQ multiplex PCR, while the TCRdb copy is restricted to in-frame clones and leaves out a portion. The table shows roughly 77,000 clones, with approximately 85% occurring only once. The specimen sequenced was peripheral blood. These receptor sequences come from a human donor in a cohort sampled during active COVID-19.

V and J are TRBV6-2 or TRBV6-3 and TRBJ2-7; TRBD2 matches at 8 bases. Per the germline V gene, CDR1 is MNHEY and CDR2 is SVGEGT. The CDR3 covers 14 residues. V shed 1 base, J shed 5 bases, and the junction held 4 bases outside the gene matches. CDR3 residues: CASSYFSGTDEQYF. The CDR3 DNA reads as TGTGCCAGCAGTTACTTTAGCGGGACCGACGAGCAGTACTTC.

The chain has TRBV30 and TRBJ2-5, with 8 positions matching TRBD2. J gave up 1 base and V 2 bases, and 3 bases lay outside the gene matches. The CDR3 has 14 residues. Germline CDR1 GTSNPN, CDR2 SVGIG (reference sequence). The CDR3 loop reads CAWSTSGIQETQYF. CDR3 DNA: TGTGCCTGGAGTACTAGCGGCATCCAAGAGACCCAGTACTTC. Together with reference TRBV30 and TRBJ2-5, the CDR3 gives the full variable domain: SQTIHQWPATLVQPVGSPLSLECTVEGTSNPNLYWYRQAAGRGLQLLFYSVGIGQISSEVPQNLSASRPQDRQFILSSKKLLLSDSGFYLCAWSTSGIQETQYFGPGTRLLVL.

The CDR3 loop reads CASSFLAGGKETQYF. The CDR3 region has the DNA TGTGCCAGTAGTTTCTTGGCGGGGGGGAAAGAGACCCAGTACTTC. V is TRBV19 and J is TRBJ2-5; 9 nucleotides align to TRBD2. The germline V gene has CDR1 LNHDA and CDR2 SQIVND (reference sequence). The trim removed 5 bases at V and 3 bases at J, leaving 7 bases unmatched. This CDR3 is built from 15 residues.

This clone was observed once. The chain is built from TRBV19 and TRBJ2-7; 7 positions match TRBD1. The V and J ends lost 5 bases and 1 base, in that order; junction bases with no gene match: 5. Germline CDR1 and CDR2: LNHDA and SQIVND (reference sequence). There are 14 residues in the CDR3. For the CDR3, the DNA is TGTGCCAGTAGTGTCGACAGGGCGTCCTACGAGCAGTACTTC. Encoded protein: CASSVDRASYEQYF. Variable domain in full (rest from reference TRBV19 and TRBJ2-7): DGGITQSPKYLFRKEGQNVTLSCEQNLNHDAMYWYRQDPGQGLRLIYYSQIVNDFQKGDIAEGYSVSREKKESFPLTVTSAQKNPTAFYLCASSVDRASYEQYFGPGTRLTVT.

The V and J genes are TRBV6-2 or TRBV6-3 and TRBJ2-3; 7 positions match TRBD2. Germline CDR1 MNHEY, CDR2 SVGEGT. The CDR3 has 12 amino acids. V lost 2 bases and J lost 11; bases outside the gene matches: 4. CDR3 nucleotides: TGTGCCAGCAGTTACGCAACTAGCGAGCAGTATTTT. This sequence encodes CASSYATSEQYF.

The chain couples TRBV2 to TRBJ2-5, with 7 bases aligning to TRBD2. The germline gives CDR1 SNHLY, CDR2 FYNNEI. This CDR3 is 15 amino acids long. V shed 6 bases, J shed 2 bases, and the junction held 9 bases outside the gene matches. The CDR3 nucleotides read TGTGCCAGCAGCCTCGTGGGGGGAGGGCAAGAGACCCAGTACTTC. It specifies CASSLVGGGQETQYF. Combining the CDR3 with reference TRBV2 and TRBJ2-5 gives the whole variable domain EPEVTQTPSHQVTQMGQEVILRCVPISNHLYFYWYRQILGQKVEFLVSFYNNEISEKSEIFDDQFSVERPDGSNFTLKIRSTKLEDSAMYFCASSLVGGGQETQYFGPGTRLLVL.

V gene TRBV11-2 combines with J gene TRBJ2-1; TRBD2 matches 8 bases. Per germline, CDR1 SGHAT and CDR2 FQNNGV. The V gene end was trimmed by 5 bases and the J gene end by 3 bases; junction bases not matched to a gene: 18. The CDR3 totals 19 residues. The CDR3 DNA sequence: TGTGCCAGCAGCCAAACCTCAGGGCGGGAGGAGACTGGCTACAATGAGCAGTTCTTC. It yields the protein CASSQTSGREETGYNEQFF.

V is TRBV6-2 or TRBV6-3 and J is TRBJ2-5; 8 bases line up with TRBD2. This CDR3 is built from 14 residues. Germline loops: CDR1 MNHEY, CDR2 SVGEGT. The V gene end was trimmed by 6 bases and the J gene end by 2 bases; junction bases not matched to a gene: 5. CDR3 residues: CASSLTSAQETQYF. For the CDR3, the DNA is TGTGCCAGCAGCCTGACTAGCGCTCAAGAGACCCAGTACTTC.

The chain couples TRBV5-4 to TRBJ2-2; TRBD2 matches 10 bases. The CDR3 covers 18 residues. Germline V gives CDR1 SGHNT, CDR2 YYREEE (reference sequence). The trim removed 6 bases at V and 4 bases at J, leaving 15 bases unmatched. CDR3 region: CASTPGPLAGVGTGELFF. The CDR3 nucleotides are TGTGCCAGCACGCCGGGCCCTCTAGCGGGAGTGGGCACCGGGGAGCTGTTTTTT. Together with reference TRBV5-4 and TRBJ2-2, the CDR3 gives the full variable domain: ETGVTQSPTHLIKTRGQQVTLRCSSQSGHNTVSWYQQALGQGPQFIFQYYREEENGRGNFPPRFSGLQFPNYSSELNVNALELDDSALYLCASTPGPLAGVGTGELFFGEGSRLTVL.

This chain connects TRBV6-4 to TRBJ2-2; D is undetermined. Per germline, CDR1 MRHNA and CDR2 SNTAGT. V lost 6 bases and J lost 0, with 8 bases in between. The CDR3 runs to 14 residues. The CDR3 DNA follows: TGTGCCAGCAGCGTCGGAGCGAACACCGGGGAGCTGTTTTTT. Translation: CASSVGANTGELFF.